What follows are 23 T cell receptor beta chains derived from one specimen sequenced in a study of cytomegalovirus exposure and HLA in healthy donors (dated by TCRdb to the late 2010s). The method behind the library was the immunoSEQ multiplex PCR assay. The multiplex PCR relied on a mix of 60 forward primers for TCR Vbeta segments and 13 reverse primers for TCR Jbeta segments. TCRdb holds this immuneACCESS table with in-frame rearrangements only. Some clones are missing; in checked studies, unresolved V genes explain under half, and the rest has no known cause. For this sample the table gives 170,000 or so clones, of which around four fifths were detected only once. The top ten clonotypes cover approximately 13% of the sample. The sample taken for sequencing was PBMCs. The receptor source for this set is a woman aged 45-59 years in good health and CMV-seropositive.

This chain links TRBV9 with TRBJ2-1; 13 bases are shared with TRBD2. V dropped 4 bases and J dropped 0; count of bases not matched to a gene: 10. CDR3 length: 19 amino acids. The germline CDR1 and CDR2 sequences are SGDLS and YYNGEE. The CDR3 nucleotides read TGTGCCAGCAGCTCAAGTGGGGGACTAGCGGGGCACTCCTACAATGAGCAGTTCTTC. Translating gives CASSSSGGLAGHSYNEQFF.

V and J are TRBV6-6 and TRBJ1-1; 8 nucleotides line up with TRBD1. This CDR3 region has 15 residues. The ends lost 4 bases at V and 0 bases at J; junction bases unmatched: 4. The germline CDR1 and CDR2 sequences are MNHNY and SVGAGI (reference sequence). CDR3 bases: TGTGCCAGCAGTTGGGGACAGGCGCTGAACACTGAAGCTTTCTTT. This codes for CASSWGQALNTEAFF.

The rearrangement links TRBV19 to TRBJ1-6; no clear D. The CDR3 extends over 15 amino acids. V lost 1 base, J lost 5 bases, and 9 bases lay in between. Germline CDR1 reads LNHDA; CDR2 reads SQIVND (reference sequence). CDR3 amino acids: CASSIVGGNNSPLHF. In nucleotides, the CDR3 is TGTGCCAGTAGTATAGTTGGAGGAAATAATTCACCCCTCCACTTT.

The CDR3 bases are TGTGCCAGCTCCCGAGACAGAAAGGAAAAACTGTTTTTT. Residues: CASSRDRKEKLFF. The chain is built from TRBV18 and TRBJ1-4; D possibly corresponds to TRBD1 (5 bases). The ends were cut back, 6 bases at V and 8 bases at J, with 13 bases in the middle. Germline lookup yields CDR1 KGHSH and CDR2 LQKENI. This CDR3 region has 13 residues.

The chain recombines TRBV7-9 with TRBJ2-7; D possibly corresponds to TRBD1 (6 bases). CDR1 and CDR2 (germline): SEHNR, FQNEAQ (reference sequence). The CDR3 consists of 13 residues. Trimming took 4 bases from V and 4 from J, leaving 11 bases between them. This CDR3 is CASSSLTGYEQYF. CDR3 DNA sequence: TGTGCCAGCAGCTCACTGACAGGTTACGAGCAGTACTTC.

The chain couples TRBV11-2 to TRBJ2-7, with 7 bases fitting TRBD1. Germline loops: CDR1 SGHAT, CDR2 FQNNGV. Trimming at V came to 11 bases and at J to 4 bases, leaving 14 bases not matched to a gene. The CDR3 loop spans 14 amino acids. CDR3 sequence: CASGVREGAYEQYF. DNA of the CDR3: TGTGCCTCCGGGGTGCGAGAGGGGGCTTACGAGCAGTACTTC.

This clone was observed a few times. The rearrangement uses TRBV6-1 and TRBJ2-2, with a possible D match to TRBD1 (5 bases). With 6 bases removed from V and 6 bases from J, the gap between germline ends came to 14 bases. CDR1 and CDR2 from the germline V gene are MNHNS and SASEGT. The CDR3 is 14 amino acids. The DNA for the CDR3 is TGTGCCAGCAGAGTTCAGGGCCAGGCCGGGGAGCTGTTTTTT. It codes for CASRVQGQAGELFF.

The chain employs TRBV10-3 and TRBJ2-3; tentatively, D is TRBD2 (7 bases). Looked up from germline, CDR1 is ENHRY and CDR2 is SYGVKD. V lost 6 bases and J lost 3, with 16 bases in between. The CDR3 runs to 15 residues. The CDR3 DNA reads as TGTGCCATCAGGGGGGGGCCACAGGCAACAGATACGCAGTATTTT. Protein product: CAIRGGPQATDTQYF.

Points on this clone: The sample carries other DNA sequences with the same CDR3. V gene TRBV29-1 combines with J gene TRBJ2-2, with 9 bases fitting TRBD2. The germline V gene encodes CDR1 SQVTM and CDR2 ANQGSEA. The CDR3 runs to 15 residues. This chain's CDR3 is CSINAGGGGTGELFF. Here the CDR3 DNA reads TGCAGTATCAATGCGGGGGGGGGAGGCACCGGGGAGCTGTTTTTT.

V is TRBV6-1 and J is TRBJ2-2, with a weak D call TRBD2 (6 bases). This CDR3 comprises 13 residues. Between the trimmed V and J ends, which lost 8 bases and 5 bases, there was a span of 12 bases. Germline assignment: CDR1 MNHNS and CDR2 SASEGT. The CDR3 coding sequence is TGTGCCAGCCTAGCTCGGGGGACCGGGGAGCTGTTTTTT. It codes for CASLARGTGELFF.

This sequence joins TRBV19 and TRBJ1-4; 7 bases line up with TRBD1. V gave up 6 bases and J gave up 2 bases; unmatched junction bases: 9. Germline-derived CDR1 and CDR2 are LNHDA and SQIVND (reference sequence). The CDR3 is 16 amino acids. CDR3 sequence: CASRNRGRGTNEKLFF. The CDR3 region has the DNA TGTGCCAGTAGAAACAGGGGACGGGGTACTAATGAAAAACTGTTTTTT.

The chain is built from TRBV2 and TRBJ2-3; no reliable D call. Germline CDR1 reads SNHLY; CDR2 reads FYNNEI. Trimming took off 4 bases at V and 8 bases at J, with 10 bases between the two ends. The CDR3 totals 12 residues. The DNA of the CDR3 is TGTGCCAGCAGTGTCGTCTCGGGTACGCAGTATTTT. Amino acid sequence: CASSVVSGTQYF.

V usage is TRBV27 and J usage is TRBJ1-1; TRBD1 matches 7 bases. Unmatched junction bases numbered 4, after V lost 6 bases and J lost 6 bases. Germline loops: CDR1 MNHEY, CDR2 SMNVEV (reference sequence). The CDR3 has 12 residues. DNA for the CDR3: TGTGCCAGCAGACGACAGGGCGCTGAAGCTTTCTTT. It encodes CASRRQGAEAFF.

There are a few counts of this clone. This chain links TRBV7-6 with TRBJ2-2; D is perhaps TRBD2 (5 bases). Trimming removed 2 bases at V and 0 bases at J, with 13 bases between. The CDR3 contains 17 residues. The germline V gene encodes CDR1 SGHVS and CDR2 FNYEAQ. The CDR3 loop reads CASSLNPSGANTGELFF. Written as DNA, the CDR3 is TGTGCCAGCAGCTTAAACCCCTCCGGGGCGAACACCGGGGAGCTGTTTTTT. Full variable domain (rest looked up from reference TRBV7-6 and TRBJ2-2): GAGVSQSPRYKVTKRGQDVALRCDPISGHVSLYWYRQALGQGPEFLTYFNYEAQQDKSGLPNDRFSAERPEGSISTLTIQRTEQRDSAMYRCASSLNPSGANTGELFFGEGSRLTVL.

This sequence joins TRBV2 and TRBJ2-5; D is uncertain. Between the trimmed V and J ends, which lost 4 bases and 4 bases, there was a span of 10 bases. The CDR3 contains 13 residues. The germline V gene encodes CDR1 SNHLY and CDR2 FYNNEI. The chain's CDR3 is CASSVSRVETQYF. The CDR3 DNA reads as TGTGCCAGCAGTGTCTCTCGCGTAGAGACCCAGTACTTC.

The table lists this clone with a count of one. The chain links TRBV18 to TRBJ1-4; TRBD1 agrees at 10 bases. The CDR3 is 14 amino acids. Germline loops: CDR1 KGHSH, CDR2 LQKENI. Losses at the gene ends were 5 bases for V and 6 bases for J; bases not matched to a gene: 3. The CDR3 is CASSAGTGDEKLFF. The CDR3 coding sequence is TGTGCCAGCTCAGCCGGGACAGGGGATGAAAAACTGTTTTTT.

The J gene is TRBJ2-1, the V gene TRBV11-3, with 14 bases that match TRBD2. The CDR3 covers 16 residues. Trimming at V came to 5 bases and at J to 4 bases, leaving 4 bases not matched to a gene. Germline V CDR1 and CDR2: SGHNT, YENEEA. CDR3 DNA: TGTGCCAGCAGCCCCCGACTAGCGGGGGGGTACAATGAGCAGTTCTTC. It yields the protein CASSPRLAGGYNEQFF. The whole variable domain, filled in from reference TRBV11-3 and TRBJ2-1, reads EAGVVQSPRYKIIEKKQPVAFWCNPISGHNTLYWYLQNLGQGPELLIRYENEEAVDDSQLPKDRFSAERLKGVDSTLKIQPAELGDSAVYLCASSPRLAGGYNEQFFGPGTRLTVL.

The CDR3 is CASSEPGSTDTQYF. In DNA form, the CDR3 reads TGCGCCAGCAGTGAGCCGGGTAGCACAGATACGCAGTATTTT. The rearrangement joins TRBV10-1 to TRBJ2-3; no clear D gene. The CDR3 runs 14 residues. V shed 2 bases and J shed 0 bases, with 6 bases lying between them. In germline, CDR1 is WNHNN, CDR2 SYGVQD (reference sequence).

This clone appeared once. The chain combines TRBV5-1 with TRBJ2-5, with 10 bases that match TRBD2. The CDR3 is made up of 18 amino acids. V lost 0 bases, J lost 1 base, and 9 bases stayed unmatched. Germline lookup yields CDR1 SGHRS and CDR2 YFSETQ. CDR3: CASSLAPSGGLIQETQYF. The CDR3 DNA is TGCGCCAGCAGCTTGGCCCCTAGCGGGGGCCTCATCCAAGAGACCCAGTACTTC.

The table lists this clone with a few counts. The rearrangement uses TRBV5-6 and TRBJ2-2, with TRBD1 matching over 7 bases. From germline, CDR1 is SGHDT and CDR2 YYEEEE. The CDR3 extends over 15 amino acids. The V segment lost 2 bases and the J segment 4 bases; nucleotides outside the gene matches: 5. CDR3 nucleotide sequence: TGTGCCAGCAGCTTCAACAGGGGCTCCACCGGGGAGCTGTTTTTT. It translates to CASSFNRGSTGELFF.

As for this clone: The sample has other DNA sequences that encode this CDR3 too. The gene calls are TRBV5-1 and TRBJ1-3; 7 bases map to TRBD1. This CDR3 spans 14 amino acids. Losses at the gene ends were 4 bases for V and 2 bases for J; bases not matched to a gene: 3. CDR1 is SGHRS, CDR2 YFSETQ, per germline. The DNA of the CDR3 is TGCGCCAGCAGCCCCGGGACAGCTGGAAACACCATATATTTT. Protein sequence: CASSPGTAGNTIYF.

The rearrangement uses TRBV7-9 and TRBJ2-2, with D uncertain. The germline gives CDR1 SEHNR, CDR2 FQNEAQ (reference sequence). The CDR3 loop spans 13 amino acids. Between the trimmed V and J ends, which lost 5 bases and 6 bases, there was a span of 10 bases. CDR3 coding DNA: TGTGCCAGCAGCCCAGACACGGCCGGGGAGCTGTTTTTT. This codes for CASSPDTAGELFF.

V gene TRBV6-6 combines with J gene TRBJ2-7; D may be TRBD1 (6 bases). CDR3 length: 16 amino acids. Germline-derived CDR1 and CDR2 are MNHNY and SVGAGI (reference sequence). V lost 6 bases to trimming and J lost 6 bases, with 24 bases between them. CDR3: CASSQLRTAQRSEQYF. The CDR3 DNA is TGTGCCAGCAGCCAATTGAGGACAGCCCAGCGCTCCGAGCAGTACTTC.